Each of the 24 T cell receptor beta chains below was sequenced from the same sample in a study of blood T cell repertoires in COVID-19. Sequencing used immunoSEQ multiplex PCR; TCRdb keeps in-frame clones, though not all of them. The sample carries tens of thousands of clones, 88% recorded once. Sequenced input: peripheral blood. The source of these receptors is a woman older than 75 with active COVID-19.

The rearrangement links TRBV6-6 to TRBJ2-1; TRBD2 matches at 12 bases. V dropped 10 bases and J dropped 6; count of bases not matched to a gene: 4. CDR3 length equals 13 residues. CDR1 and CDR2 from the germline V gene are MNHNY and SVGAGI (reference sequence). CDR3 bases: TGTGCCATCTCACTAGCGGGAGGCAATGAGCAGTTCTTC. Protein product: CAISLAGGNEQFF.

This chain's CDR3 is CASSEALGSSYNSPLHF. The DNA of the CDR3 is TGTGCCAGCAGTGAAGCGCTTGGGAGCTCCTATAATTCACCCCTCCACTTT. J is TRBJ1-6 and V is TRBV2; no reliable D call. Looked up from germline, CDR1 is SNHLY and CDR2 is FYNNEI. The CDR3 runs to 17 residues. Trimming took 0 bases from V and 0 from J, leaving 9 bases between them.

This rearrangement joins TRBV27 to TRBJ2-1, with 7 positions matching TRBD2. The CDR3 spans 14 residues. Trimming cost V 5 bases and J 6 bases; bases outside gene matches: 7. From germline, CDR1 is MNHEY and CDR2 SMNVEV (reference sequence). CDR3 amino acids: CASSPSGLRNEQFF. The CDR3 DNA reads TGTGCCAGCAGTCCTAGCGGACTTCGCAATGAGCAGTTCTTC.

The chain combines TRBV7-9 with TRBJ2-5, with 14 bases lining up with TRBD2. The germline CDR1 and CDR2 sequences are SEHNR and FQNEAQ (reference sequence). Germline trimming cut 3 bases from V and 4 bases from J; bases unmatched to any gene: 4. The CDR3 has 16 amino acids. In DNA form, the CDR3 reads TGTGCCAGCAGCTTGGGACTAGCGGGAGCCGGAGAGACCCAGTACTTC. Residues: CASSLGLAGAGETQYF.

CDR3 region: CASSQDGSPLNNEKLFF. The CDR3 DNA sequence: TGCGCCAGCAGCCAAGACGGGTCACCGCTGAATAATGAAAAACTGTTTTTT. This sequence joins TRBV4-3 and TRBJ1-4, with D uncertain. The CDR3 runs to 17 residues. V shed 0 bases and J shed 4 bases, with 15 bases lying between them. Germline V gene lookup returns CDR1 LGHNA and CDR2 YSLEER.

The V and J genes are TRBV4-1 and TRBJ1-1; D uncertain. V dropped 0 bases and J dropped 1 base, with 9 bases sitting between them. This CDR3 comprises 15 residues. Per the germline V gene, CDR1 is MGHRA and CDR2 is YSYEKL. This CDR3 reads CASSQDNGENTEAFF. In DNA form, the CDR3 reads TGCGCCAGCAGCCAAGATAACGGTGAGAACACTGAAGCTTTCTTT.

The chain has TRBV7-9 and TRBJ2-3; 10 bases agree with TRBD2. CDR3 size: 16 residues. CDR1 is SEHNR and CDR2 is FQNEAQ in the germline V gene (reference sequence). Trimming cost V 1 base and J 5 bases; bases outside gene matches: 6. The CDR3 DNA is TGTGCCAGCAGCTTAGGGCTAGCGGGAGTTGGAGATACGCAGTATTTT. Translated, it gives CASSLGLAGVGDTQYF.

The V and J genes are TRBV7-3 and TRBJ2-2; 11 bases align to TRBD2. The CDR3 runs 17 residues. V lost 2 bases, J lost 6 bases, and 8 bases stayed unmatched. Germline assignment: CDR1 SGHTA and CDR2 FQGTGA. The CDR3 DNA reads as TGTGCCAGCAGCTTAGGAACCGGGACTAGCGGCCCCGGGGAGCTGTTTTTT. It yields the protein CASSLGTGTSGPGELFF.

The chain has TRBV4-1 and TRBJ2-2; the match to TRBD2 covers 8 bases. This CDR3 region has 15 residues. CDR1 MGHRA and CDR2 YSYEKL come from the germline V gene. V shed 5 bases and J 4 bases; nucleotides not matched to a gene: 6. Here the CDR3 reads CASSYSGGGTGELFF. The CDR3 DNA follows: TGCGCCAGCAGCTATTCGGGAGGGGGCACCGGGGAGCTGTTTTTT.

The chain is built from TRBV19 and TRBJ2-1; no definite D call. V was cut by 3 bases and J by 1 base, with 10 bases left in between. This CDR3 is built from 15 residues. Germline CDR1 LNHDA, CDR2 SQIVND (reference sequence). The CDR3 protein is CASSISRWSYNEQFF. CDR3 coding DNA: TGTGCCAGTAGTATTTCTAGGTGGTCCTACAATGAGCAGTTCTTC.

This chain's CDR3 is CASSYSRGNTIYF. For the CDR3, the DNA is TGTGCCAGCAGTTACTCCAGGGGAAACACCATATATTTT. The V and J genes are TRBV6-5 and TRBJ1-3; D call uncertain. V gave up 0 bases and J gave up 4 bases, with 4 bases separating them. The CDR3 length is 13 residues. The V gene's germline CDR1 is MNHEY and CDR2 SVGAGI.

V is TRBV7-2 and J is TRBJ2-7; 11 bases align to TRBD1. This CDR3 region has 16 residues. The V segment lost 5 bases and the J segment 2 bases; nucleotides outside the gene matches: 8. Germline assignment: CDR1 SGHTA and CDR2 FQGNSA. CDR3 residues: CASSHRAGQGAYEQYF. Written as DNA, the CDR3 is TGTGCCAGCAGCCACCGGGCGGGACAGGGGGCCTACGAGCAGTACTTC. Full variable domain (outside the CDR3, taken from reference TRBV7-2 and TRBJ2-7): GAGVSQSPSNKVTEKGKDVELRCDPISGHTALYWYRQSLGQGLEFLIYFQGNSAPDKSGLPSDRFSAERTGGSVSTLTIQRTQQEDSAVYLCASSHRAGQGAYEQYFGPGTRLTVT.

The V gene is TRBV6-6, the J gene TRBJ2-5; 13 bases agree with TRBD2. Per the germline V gene, CDR1 is MNHNY and CDR2 is SVGAGI (reference sequence). The V and J ends lost 5 bases and 5 bases, in that order; junction bases with no gene match: 32. The CDR3 is 24 amino acids. CDR3 sequence: CASSPTDRTSGRFFPRAGTETQYF. Here the CDR3 DNA reads TGTGCCAGCAGTCCTACCGACCGGACTAGCGGGAGATTTTTTCCCAGGGCCGGTACGGAGACCCAGTACTTC.

The table lists this clone with a count of one. This chain joins TRBV4-2 and TRBJ2-5; 7 bases are a match to TRBD2. This CDR3 contains 15 residues. Germline assignment: CDR1 LGHNA and CDR2 YNFKEQ. V trimming: 2 bases; J trimming: 5 bases; junction bases outside the gene matches: 8. The DNA for the CDR3 is TGTGCCAGCAGCCAACTAGGACTAGGGGATGAGACCCAGTACTTC. Its translation: CASSQLGLGDETQYF.

V is TRBV6-6 and J is TRBJ2-1; TRBD2 aligns across 12 bases. CDR1 is MNHNY, CDR2 SVGAGI, per germline (reference sequence). The CDR3 is 14 residues long. The ends lost 4 bases at V and 7 bases at J; junction bases unmatched: 2. The DNA for the CDR3 is TGTGCCAGCAGTTCTAGCGGGAGGGCGAATGAGCAGTTCTTC. Residues: CASSSSGRANEQFF.

CDR3 residues: CASRNLGTSGKGRLGEQFF. CDR3 nucleotides: TGTGCCAGCAGGAACCTCGGGACTAGCGGGAAGGGGCGTCTGGGTGAGCAGTTCTTC. J is TRBJ2-1 and V is TRBV2; 13 nucleotides align to TRBD2. Germline lookup yields CDR1 SNHLY and CDR2 FYNNEI. The CDR3 consists of 19 residues. Germline trimming cut 6 bases from V and 9 bases from J; bases unmatched to any gene: 20. The whole variable domain, filled in from reference TRBV2 and TRBJ2-1, reads EPEVTQTPSHQVTQMGQEVILRCVPISNHLYFYWYRQILGQKVEFLVSFYNNEISEKSEIFDDQFSVERPDGSNFTLKIRSTKLEDSAMYFCASRNLGTSGKGRLGEQFFGPGTRLTVL.

This chain links TRBV7-2 with TRBJ2-5, with TRBD1 identical over 10 bases. CDR1 SGHTA and CDR2 FQGNSA come from the germline V gene. There are 14 residues in the CDR3. V trimming: 0 bases; J trimming: 5 bases; junction bases outside the gene matches: 0. The CDR3: CASSLAGQGETQYF. DNA of the CDR3: TGTGCCAGCAGCTTAGCGGGACAGGGGGAGACCCAGTACTTC.

The chain carries TRBV11-2 and TRBJ2-3; maybe TRBD1 (5 bases). The CDR3 has 15 amino acids. Germline V gene data show CDR1 as SGHAT and CDR2 as FQNNGV. V lost 3 bases and J lost 4, with 14 bases in between. The CDR3 here is CASSFAAGLADTQYF. Written as DNA, the CDR3 is TGTGCCAGCAGCTTTGCGGCAGGGTTGGCAGATACGCAGTATTTT.

Concerning this clone: This same CDR3 is encoded by further DNA sequences in the sample. The genes are TRBV18 and TRBJ2-3, with 10 bases lining up with TRBD2. The V gene end was trimmed by 3 bases and the J gene end by 1 base; junction bases not matched to a gene: 1. The germline V gene encodes CDR1 KGHSH and CDR2 LQKENI. The CDR3 totals 15 residues. CDR3 nucleotides: TGTGCCAGCTCACCCCTAGCGGGAGGCACAGATACGCAGTATTTT. It translates to CASSPLAGGTDTQYF.

The DNA for the CDR3 is TGTGCCAGCAGCTTAACACAGGGGCTGGACAATGAGCAGTTCTTC. It is translated as CASSLTQGLDNEQFF. V gene TRBV7-2 combines with J gene TRBJ2-1; the match to TRBD1 covers 7 bases. CDR3 length: 15 residues. The V gene end was trimmed by 2 bases and the J gene end by 5 bases; junction bases not matched to a gene: 6. Germline CDR1 reads SGHTA; CDR2 reads FQGNSA.

V is TRBV28 and J is TRBJ1-3; no clear D gene. This CDR3 region has 16 residues. V gave up 2 bases and J gave up 0 bases, with 11 bases separating them. In germline, CDR1 is MDHEN, CDR2 SYDVKM. CDR3 sequence reads: CASSLDTAFSGNTIYF. The CDR3 DNA reads as TGTGCCAGCAGTTTAGATACAGCTTTCTCTGGAAACACCATATATTTT.

The gene calls are TRBV28 and TRBJ2-2; the D gene is possibly TRBD1 (5 bases). The CDR3 spans 13 residues. V dropped 7 bases and J dropped 1 base, with 7 bases sitting between them. The germline V gene encodes CDR1 MDHEN and CDR2 SYDVKM. The CDR3 region has the DNA TGTGCCAGCATTAGGGGGAACACCGGGGAGCTGTTTTTT. It codes for CASIRGNTGELFF.

The chain employs TRBV6-2 or TRBV6-3 and TRBJ2-7; D unresolved. This CDR3 is built from 12 residues. Looked up from germline, CDR1 is MNHEY and CDR2 is SVGEGT. The V end lost 2 bases, the J end lost 6 bases, and 8 bases lay between the germline ends. The CDR3 DNA is TGTGCCAGCAGTTACGACTTCGGCGAGCAGTACTTC. It specifies CASSYDFGEQYF.

V is TRBV28 and J is TRBJ2-4; perhaps TRBD1 as D (5 bases). CDR3 length: 15 residues. The V end was cut by 2 bases, the J end by 2 bases, with 10 bases between. Germline CDR1 reads MDHEN; CDR2 reads SYDVKM. CDR3 sequence reads: CASSLQGASKNIQYF. In DNA, the CDR3 is TGTGCCAGCAGTTTACAGGGTGCATCCAAAAACATTCAGTACTTC.